Shown below are 22 T cell receptor beta chains from a single sample sequenced in a study of T cells in Graves' hyperthyroidism and ophthalmopathy. The CDR3 regions of TCR beta were amplified from RNA transcripts. Researchers ran a first-round RT-PCR on the TCR CDR3 using the HTBI primer set. TCRdb re-derived calls from the multiplex PCR reads in MiXCR, one entry per CDR3 protein. The repertoire holds hundreds of thousands of distinct CDR3 sequences, with around 45% as singletons. Sequenced sample: peripheral blood or thyroid tissue (not recorded which). These receptors all come from a woman younger than 35 with Graves' hyperthyroidism.

There are a few counts of this clonotype. The V gene is TRBV12-3 or TRBV12-4, the J gene TRBJ1-5, with D possibly TRBD1 on 5 matching bases. The CDR3 length is 15 residues. V lost 4 bases to trimming and J lost 6 bases, with 16 bases between them. In DNA form, the CDR3 reads TGTGCCAGCAGTTCGAAGCAGGGTTTCGGTCAGCCCCAGCATTTT. Its protein product is CASSSKQGFGQPQHF.

The chain carries TRBV15 and TRBJ2-7; TRBD2 might be the D (6 bases). V was shortened by 2 bases and J by 6 bases, with 14 bases between the two germline ends. This CDR3 is built from 14 residues. Germline V gene sequence: CDR1 LNHNV, CDR2 YYDKDF (reference sequence). This CDR3 is CATSRRRVAGEQYF. The CDR3 DNA is TGTGCCACCAGCAGAAGGAGGGTGGCGGGCGAGCAGTACTTC.

The rearrangement links TRBV2 to TRBJ2-7; 7 nucleotides line up with TRBD2. V shed 4 bases and J 2 bases; nucleotides not matched to a gene: 11. Germline V lookup: CDR1 SNHLY, CDR2 FYNNEI. The CDR3 is 16 residues long. CDR3 bases: TGTGCCAGCAGTGGTTTGCCGTGGGAGGGAACCTACGAGCAGTACTTC. Translation gives CASSGLPWEGTYEQYF.

This clonotype was counted at least ten times. This chain joins TRBV9 and TRBJ1-5, with D possibly TRBD1 on 5 matching bases. CDR3 length: 14 amino acids. Germline CDR1 and CDR2: SGDLS and YYNGEE. V was cut by 4 bases and J by 3 bases, with 11 bases left in between. CDR3 sequence: CASSRADNNQPQHF. CDR3 in DNA: TGTGCCAGCAGCCGGGCGGACAACAATCAGCCCCAGCATTTT.

This clonotype has more than one count but fewer than ten. The rearrangement uses TRBV9 and TRBJ1-6; possible D gene TRBD1, 5 bases. The germline V gene has CDR1 SGDLS and CDR2 YYNGEE. The CDR3 is 14 residues long. Trimming took off 4 bases at V and 9 bases at J, with 14 bases between the two ends. For the CDR3, the DNA is TGTGCCAGCAGCCTCACCGCGGGGGGTTCACCCCTCCACTTT. Its translation: CASSLTAGGSPLHF.

J is TRBJ2-7 and V is TRBV24-1; a possible D gene is TRBD1 (6 bases). CDR3 length: 17 residues. V lost 4 bases, J lost 5 bases, and 23 bases lay in between. The germline V gene has CDR1 KGHDR and CDR2 SFDVKD. The CDR3 DNA is TGTGCCACCAGTGACCCGACAGGACCCTCTGGGGCCAACGAGCAGTACTTC. As protein: CATSDPTGPSGANEQYF.

The sample holds many counts of this clonotype. The junction shows a germline mismatch at one end, possibly a read error. This rearrangement joins TRBV7-9 to TRBJ1-1, with D uncertain. Germline V gene data show CDR1 as SEHNR and CDR2 as FQNEAQ (reference sequence). The CDR3 totals 12 residues. CDR3 loop: CASSQDSRAANF. Written as DNA, the CDR3 is TGTGCCAGCAGCCAAGATTCGCGGGCAGCTAACTTT. The whole variable domain, remainder taken from reference TRBV7-9 and TRBJ1-1, is DTGVSQNPRHKITKRGQNVTFRCDPISEHNRLYWYRQTLGQGPEFLTYFQNEAQLEKSRLLSDRFSAERPKGSFSTLEIQRTEQGDSAMYLCASSQDSRAANFGQGTRLTVV.

This clonotype was recorded a few times. This chain connects TRBV7-9 to TRBJ1-2; D uncertain. Germline V gene data show CDR1 as SEHNR and CDR2 as FQNEAQ (reference sequence). This CDR3 contains 18 residues. With 2 bases removed from V and 4 bases from J, the gap between germline ends came to 23 bases. CDR3 in amino acids: CASSLTGEDGVEGYGYTF. As DNA, the CDR3 is TGTGCCAGCAGCTTAACTGGGGAAGACGGGGTGGAGGGCTATGGCTACACCTTC.

Ten or more counts support this clonotype. The V call is TRBV19, the J call TRBJ2-7; 9 bases map to TRBD1. Germline V gene data show CDR1 as LNHDA and CDR2 as SQIVND (reference sequence). J lost 3 bases, V lost 4 bases, and 4 bases had no gene match. The CDR3 extends over 14 amino acids. CDR3 sequence: CASSTGTGNYEQYF. The DNA for the CDR3 is TGTGCCAGTAGTACCGGGACAGGGAACTACGAGCAGTACTTC.

This clonotype was detected a few times. The gene calls are TRBV2 and TRBJ1-1, with TRBD1 identical over 8 bases. The V gene's germline CDR1 is SNHLY and CDR2 FYNNEI. The CDR3 runs to 14 residues. V shed 8 bases, J shed 6 bases, and the junction held 11 bases outside the gene matches. CDR3 amino acids: CASGRDQGAAEAFF. The CDR3 nucleotides are TGTGCCAGCGGCCGGGACCAGGGGGCCGCTGAAGCTTTCTTT.

This rearrangement joins TRBV20-1 to TRBJ1-2; D remains ambiguous. Germline V gene lookup returns CDR1 DFQATT and CDR2 SNEGSKA (reference sequence). The CDR3 is 12 amino acids. Trimming stripped 6 bases from V and 4 bases from J, with 12 bases between. For the CDR3, the DNA is TGCAGTGCAATGGGAGTCACCTATGGCTACACCTTC. Residues: CSAMGVTYGYTF.

The chain links TRBV18 to TRBJ2-5; weak D call: TRBD1 (6 bases). The germline V gene encodes CDR1 KGHSH and CDR2 LQKENI. The V and J ends lost 2 bases and 2 bases respectively, with 12 bases between them. The CDR3 sequence is 15 residues long. CDR3 bases: TGTGCCAGCTCACCAGGGGGCCCTACTCAAGAGACCCAGTACTTC. It encodes CASSPGGPTQETQYF.

This clonotype has a count of ten or more. The chain couples TRBV10-3 to TRBJ2-5; D gene ambiguous. V gave up 0 bases and J gave up 1 base, with 9 bases separating them. Germline V gives CDR1 ENHRY, CDR2 SYGVKD. The CDR3 is made up of 15 amino acids. CDR3 residues: CAISESTLSQETQYF. The CDR3 DNA sequence: TGTGCCATCAGTGAGTCGACCCTCAGCCAAGAGACCCAGTACTTC.

The chain is built from TRBV29-1 and TRBJ2-7, with 8 bases fitting TRBD2. Germline loops: CDR1 SQVTM, CDR2 ANQGSEA. The CDR3 sequence is 14 residues long. V lost 8 bases to trimming and J lost 2 bases; unmatched junction nucleotides: 11. As DNA, the CDR3 is TGCAGCATGGAAGCTAGCGGGCTTACCTACGAGCAGTACTTC. As protein: CSMEASGLTYEQYF.

The chain is built from TRBV7-9 and TRBJ2-7; D possibly corresponds to TRBD1 (6 bases). CDR1 is SEHNR and CDR2 is FQNEAQ in the germline V gene (reference sequence). The V end was cut by 1 base, the J end by 0 bases, with 10 bases between. This CDR3 region has 15 residues. CDR3 in amino acids: CASSLEGDSSYEQYF. CDR3 DNA: TGTGCCAGCAGCTTAGAGGGGGATAGCTCCTACGAGCAGTACTTC. Filled out from reference TRBV7-9 and TRBJ2-7, the complete variable domain reads DTGVSQNPRHKITKRGQNVTFRCDPISEHNRLYWYRQTLGQGPEFLTYFQNEAQLEKSRLLSDRFSAERPKGSFSTLEIQRTEQGDSAMYLCASSLEGDSSYEQYFGPGTRLTVT.

The chain is built from TRBV6-2 or TRBV6-3 and TRBJ1-2; D is perhaps TRBD1 (6 bases). Trimming took 0 bases from V and 5 from J, leaving 19 bases between them. Germline CDR1 MNHEY, CDR2 SVGEGT. This CDR3 has 17 residues. Here the CDR3 DNA reads TGTGCCAGCAGTTACTCGACGGGGGACAAAGGAAGTTATGGCTACACCTTC. Amino acids: CASSYSTGDKGSYGYTF.

With respect to this clonotype: A single base separates this from a much larger clone, so it may be a read error. V is TRBV10-3 and J is TRBJ1-1; a possible D gene is TRBD1 (6 bases). CDR1 is ENHRY and CDR2 is SYGVKD in the germline V gene. Between the trimmed V and J ends, which lost 3 bases and 1 base, there was a span of 9 bases. CDR3 length equals 14 residues. The DNA for the CDR3 is TGTGCCATCAGTGACCCGGGACAGAACACTGAAGCTTTCTTT. This gives the protein CAISDPGQNTEAFF.

The chain uses TRBV5-1 and TRBJ1-1; perhaps TRBD1 as D (6 bases). V was pared by 4 bases and J by 6 bases, with 13 bases between. Germline CDR1 and CDR2: SGHRS and YFSETQ. The CDR3 length is 13 residues. The CDR3 region has the DNA TGCGCCAGCAGCGCCAGGACAGTTCCTGAAGCTTTCTTT. The encoded protein is CASSARTVPEAFF. Variable domain in full (rest from reference TRBV5-1 and TRBJ1-1): KAGVTQTPRYLIKTRGQQVTLSCSPISGHRSVSWYQQTPGQGLQFLFEYFSETQRNKGNFPGRFSGRQFSNSRSEMNVSTLELGDSALYLCASSARTVPEAFFGQGTRLTVV.

On this clonotype: The junction differs from germline at one of its ends, possibly a read error. This rearrangement joins TRBV20-1 to TRBJ2-5, with D unresolved. The CDR3 has 12 residues. Germline loops: CDR1 DFQATT, CDR2 SNEGSKA (reference sequence). The CDR3 bases are TGCAGTGCCTTCCCCCCACAAGGATTTTTCGTCTTC. Its translation is CSAFPPQGFFVF.

V usage is TRBV5-1 and J usage is TRBJ1-2, with D maybe TRBD1 (5 bases). CDR3 length equals 17 residues. Trimming pared 0 bases from V and 0 bases from J, leaving 15 bases between. The V gene's germline CDR1 is SGHRS and CDR2 YFSETQ. CDR3 bases: TGCGCCAGCAGCTTGGGTTTTTTTGCAGGGTCTAACTATGGCTACACCTTC. It encodes CASSLGFFAGSNYGYTF.

The rearrangement joins TRBV25-1 to TRBJ2-7; 9 bases map to TRBD1. The CDR3 spans 16 residues. The V and J ends lost 2 bases and 3 bases, in that order; junction bases with no gene match: 8. From germline, CDR1 is MGHDK and CDR2 SYGVNS. CDR3 DNA sequence: TGTGCCAGCAGTGAAGCCGGGACAGGGATAATCTACGAGCAGTACTTC. Residues: CASSEAGTGIIYEQYF.

A remark on this clonotype: At one end the junction does not follow the germline gene, possibly because of a read error. The chain is built from TRBV7-8 and TRBJ1-3, with D possibly matching TRBD1 (6 bases). Germline CDR1 SGHVS, CDR2 FQNEAQ. There are 16 residues in the CDR3. Written as DNA, the CDR3 is TGCGCCAGCAGCCGAGACCAGACAGGCTCTGGAAACACCATATATTTT. Its translation: CASSRDQTGSGNTIYF.